This TCR beta chain came from a study of blood T cell repertoires in COVID-19. Per the authors' pipeline: The authors estimated nucleated cell counts from reference gene primer amplification. Assay: immunoSEQ multiplex PCR; the TCRdb copy retains only in-frame clones and omits some. The DNA gave D and trimming, while V, J and clone size come from that table. This table holds roughly 300,000 clones, roughly 90% found once. Recruitment covered roughly 24 US areas and drew participants whose ages spanned about 18 to 95 years. Donors in Cohort 3 counted as recovered after two negative PCRs, clearance, or symptom resolution. The CDR3 consists of 15 residues. Germline V lookup: CDR1 SNHLY, CDR2 FYNNEI. V shed 8 bases and J 0 bases; nucleotides not matched to a gene: 6.

The specimen was PBMCs or T cells enriched from blood (not recorded which). This receptor was obtained from a woman aged 25-40 years who had recovered from COVID-19. The chain employs TRBV2 and TRBJ2-1; 8 bases map to TRBD1. The CDR3 region is CASHPDRASYNEQFF. In DNA, the CDR3 is TGTGCCAGCCACCCGGACAGGGCCTCCTACAATGAGCAGTTCTTC.